This passage covers 8 T cell receptor beta chains from one sample sequenced in a study of read filtering for tumor transcriptome and immune sequencing. The library was built from approximately 400 ng RNA with molecular barcoded adaptors for alpha/delta and beta/gamma chains. Each CDR3 protein gets one entry after TCRdb re-called the reads with MiXCR. The top ten clones hold 11% of a sample with roughly 130,000 distinct CDR3 sequences, 10% to 15% of them seen once. The specimen was a population of CD138-negative cells sorted from bone marrow. These receptors came from a donor over 35 with multiple myeloma.

This clonotype was detected ten times or more. The rearrangement uses TRBV7-6 and TRBJ2-3; 11 bases align to TRBD2. The CDR3 totals 16 residues. V shed 6 bases and J 0 bases; nucleotides not matched to a gene: 5. Germline V gives CDR1 SGHVS, CDR2 FNYEAQ. The DNA for the CDR3 is TGTGCCAGCAGTGCTAGCGGGGGGTCTAGCACAGATACGCAGTATTTT. This codes for CASSASGGSSTDTQYF.

This clonotype was seen repeatedly, ten times or more. The chain has TRBV18 and TRBJ2-2; D remains unclear. The CDR3 sequence is 14 residues long. The V end lost 1 base, the J end lost 1 base, and 4 bases lay between the germline ends. Per germline, CDR1 KGHSH and CDR2 LQKENI. CDR3 amino acids: CASSPLQNTGELFF. CDR3 DNA sequence: TGTGCCAGCTCACCACTACAGAACACCGGGGAGCTGTTTTTT.

Many counts were recorded for this clonotype. The CDR3 DNA follows: TGCAGTGCTCCTAGGAGCCATGAGCAGTTCTTC. The encoded protein is CSAPRSHEQFF. The gene calls are TRBV20-1 and TRBJ2-1; D is undetermined. This CDR3 is 11 amino acids long. Trimming removed 5 bases at V and 8 bases at J, with 10 bases between. Germline CDR1 reads DFQATT; CDR2 reads SNEGSKA (reference sequence).

Ten or more counts support this clonotype. The chain employs TRBV3-1 and TRBJ2-6; D uncertain. The CDR3 covers 17 residues. The germline V gene encodes CDR1 LGHDT and CDR2 YNNKEL (reference sequence). V gave up 1 base and J gave up 2 bases, with 12 bases separating them. The CDR3 loop is CASSQVRHAAGANVLTF. CDR3 nucleotide sequence: TGTGCCAGCAGCCAAGTACGTCACGCCGCTGGGGCCAACGTCCTGACTTTC.

This clonotype was counted ten times or more. The chain links TRBV7-2 to TRBJ2-3, with D perhaps TRBD2 (5 bases). V was pared by 1 base and J by 1 base, with 9 bases between. The germline V gene has CDR1 SGHTA and CDR2 FQGNSA. The CDR3 covers 15 residues. As DNA, the CDR3 is TGTGCCAGCAGCTTAGAGTCGAGGGGCACAGATACGCAGTATTTT. Its protein product is CASSLESRGTDTQYF.

With regard to this clonotype: A much larger clonotype is one base distant, so this may be a read error. In DNA form, the CDR3 reads TGTGCCGGCAGGGACTCTGCGAACACCGGGGAGCTGTTTTTT. Its protein is CAGRDSANTGELFF. The chain couples TRBV25-1 to TRBJ2-2; tentatively, D is TRBD2 (6 bases). The CDR3 covers 14 residues. From germline, CDR1 is MGHDK and CDR2 SYGVNS.

This clonotype was observed a few times. The chain is built from TRBV5-1 and TRBJ2-3, with 7 bases that match TRBD2. This CDR3 has 15 residues. CDR1 and CDR2 (germline): SGHRS, YFSETQ. V gave up 2 bases and J gave up 0 bases; unmatched junction bases: 3. CDR3 in amino acids: CASSFGRESTDTQYF. Here the CDR3 DNA reads TGCGCCAGCAGCTTCGGGCGGGAGAGCACAGATACGCAGTATTTT.

This clonotype was counted ten times or more. The rearrangement joins TRBV29-1 to TRBJ2-1; 7 nucleotides match TRBD1. The germline CDR1 and CDR2 sequences are SQVTM and ANQGSEA. This CDR3 contains 12 residues. With 7 bases clipped from V and 9 bases from J, the junction kept 9 bases outside the gene matches. DNA of the CDR3: TGCAGCGGCGGGCAGGGGGACGGTGAGCAGTTCTTC. Protein product: CSGGQGDGEQFF.